This TCR beta chain derives from a study of blood T cell repertoires in COVID-19. Study in general: The cDNA or gDNA used as material had been derived from T cells, B-cell-depleted T cells, or PBMCs.

The study recruited exposed participants who had met a COVID-19 case within 2 weeks before entry. CDR3 length: 11 amino acids. The ends were cut back, 4 bases at V and 6 bases at J, with 7 bases in the middle. The assay was immunoSEQ multiplex PCR, and TCRdb's table has in-frame clones only and misses some. This table has 350,000 to 450,000 clones, 70% to 90% appearing once. The V gene is TRBV12-3 or TRBV12-4, the J gene TRBJ2-7; D call uncertain. This sequence originates from a woman in her late teens or twenties who had been exposed to COVID-19. The source material was PBMCs or T cells enriched from blood (not recorded which). The CDR3 nucleotides read TGTGCCAGCAGTTCACTTCGCGAGCAGTACTTC. Translated: CASSSLREQYF.